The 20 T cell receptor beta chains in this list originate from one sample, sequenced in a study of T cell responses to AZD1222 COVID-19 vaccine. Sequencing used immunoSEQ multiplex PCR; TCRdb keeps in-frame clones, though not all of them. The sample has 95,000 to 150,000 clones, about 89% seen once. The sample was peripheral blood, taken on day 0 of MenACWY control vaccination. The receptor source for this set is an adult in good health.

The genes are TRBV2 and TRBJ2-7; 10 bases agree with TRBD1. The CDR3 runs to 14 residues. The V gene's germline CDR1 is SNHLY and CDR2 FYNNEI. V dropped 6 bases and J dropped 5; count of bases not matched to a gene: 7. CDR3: CASRTGQGKHEQYF. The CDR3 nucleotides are TGTGCCAGCAGGACGGGACAGGGGAAGCACGAGCAGTACTTC.

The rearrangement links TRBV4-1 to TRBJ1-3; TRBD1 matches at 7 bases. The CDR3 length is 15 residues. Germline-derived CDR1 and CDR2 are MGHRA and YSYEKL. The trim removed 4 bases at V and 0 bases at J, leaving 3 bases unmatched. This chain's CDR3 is CASSLGQSSGNTIYF. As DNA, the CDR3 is TGCGCCAGCAGCCTGGGACAGAGCTCTGGAAACACCATATATTTT.

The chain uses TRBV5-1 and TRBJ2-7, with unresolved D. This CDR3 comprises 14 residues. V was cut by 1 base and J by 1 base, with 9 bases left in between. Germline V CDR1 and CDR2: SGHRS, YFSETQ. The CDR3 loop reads CASSLLKASYEQYF. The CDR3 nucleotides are TGCGCCAGCAGCTTGTTAAAGGCTTCCTACGAGCAGTACTTC.

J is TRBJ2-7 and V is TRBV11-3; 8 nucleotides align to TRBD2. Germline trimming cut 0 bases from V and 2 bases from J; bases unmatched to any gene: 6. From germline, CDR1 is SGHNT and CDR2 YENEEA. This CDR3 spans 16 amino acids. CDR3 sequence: CASSLERGTSPYEQYF. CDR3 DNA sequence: TGTGCCAGCAGCTTAGAAAGGGGGACTAGTCCCTACGAGCAGTACTTC.

In DNA form, the CDR3 reads TGCAGCGTTGGACAGGGAGTAGATGAAAAACTGTTTTTT. Its translation: CSVGQGVDEKLFF. The chain joins TRBV29-1 to TRBJ1-4, with 7 bases fitting TRBD1. V lost 4 bases and J lost 6; bases outside the gene matches: 5. This CDR3 has 13 amino acids. Germline V gene sequence: CDR1 SQVTM, CDR2 ANQGSEA.

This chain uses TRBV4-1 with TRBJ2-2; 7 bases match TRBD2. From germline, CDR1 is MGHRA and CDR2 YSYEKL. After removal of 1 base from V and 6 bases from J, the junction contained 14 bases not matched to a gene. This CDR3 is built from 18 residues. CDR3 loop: CASSQGTKAGPGAGELFF. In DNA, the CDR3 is TGCGCCAGCAGCCAAGGGACTAAAGCGGGGCCTGGCGCCGGGGAGCTGTTTTTT.

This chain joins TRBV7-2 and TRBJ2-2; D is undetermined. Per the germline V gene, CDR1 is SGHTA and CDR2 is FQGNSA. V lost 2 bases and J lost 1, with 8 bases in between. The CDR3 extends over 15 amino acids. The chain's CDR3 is CASSLWVGNTGELFF. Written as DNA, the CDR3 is TGTGCCAGCAGCTTATGGGTGGGGAACACCGGGGAGCTGTTTTTT.

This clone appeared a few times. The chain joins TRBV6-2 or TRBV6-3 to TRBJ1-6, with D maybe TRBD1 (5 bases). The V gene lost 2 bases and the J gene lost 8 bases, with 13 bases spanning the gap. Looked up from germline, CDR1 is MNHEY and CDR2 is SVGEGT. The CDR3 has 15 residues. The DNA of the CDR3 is TGTGCCAGCAGTTACATGGGGGACCGCTATTCACCCCTCCACTTT. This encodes CASSYMGDRYSPLHF.

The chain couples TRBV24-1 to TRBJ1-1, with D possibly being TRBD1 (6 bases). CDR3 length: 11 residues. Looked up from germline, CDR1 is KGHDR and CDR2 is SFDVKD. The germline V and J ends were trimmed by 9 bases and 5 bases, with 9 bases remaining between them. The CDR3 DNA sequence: TGTGCCACCGAGCAGGGGACTGAAGCTTTCTTT. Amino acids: CATEQGTEAFF.

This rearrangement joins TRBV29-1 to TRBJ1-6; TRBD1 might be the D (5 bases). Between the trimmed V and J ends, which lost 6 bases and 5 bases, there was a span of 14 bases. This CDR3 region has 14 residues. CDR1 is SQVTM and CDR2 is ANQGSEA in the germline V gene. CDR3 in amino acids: CSVRSRDHNSPLHF. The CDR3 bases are TGCAGCGTCCGCTCCAGGGATCATAATTCACCCCTCCACTTT.

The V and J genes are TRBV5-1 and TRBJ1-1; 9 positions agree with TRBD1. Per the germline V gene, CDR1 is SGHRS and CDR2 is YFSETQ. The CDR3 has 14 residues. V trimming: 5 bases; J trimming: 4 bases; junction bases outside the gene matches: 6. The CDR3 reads CASRTGTGSTEAFF. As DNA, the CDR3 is TGCGCCAGCAGAACCGGGACAGGGTCCACTGAAGCTTTCTTT.

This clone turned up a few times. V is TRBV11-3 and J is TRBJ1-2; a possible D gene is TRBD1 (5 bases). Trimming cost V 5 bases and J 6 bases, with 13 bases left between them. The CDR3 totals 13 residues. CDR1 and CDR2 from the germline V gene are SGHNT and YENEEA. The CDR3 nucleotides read TGTGCCAGCAGCCCTCCCACCAGGGATGGCTACACCTTC. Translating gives CASSPPTRDGYTF. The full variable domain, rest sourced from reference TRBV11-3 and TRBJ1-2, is EAGVVQSPRYKIIEKKQPVAFWCNPISGHNTLYWYLQNLGQGPELLIRYENEEAVDDSQLPKDRFSAERLKGVDSTLKIQPAELGDSAVYLCASSPPTRDGYTFGSGTRLTVV.

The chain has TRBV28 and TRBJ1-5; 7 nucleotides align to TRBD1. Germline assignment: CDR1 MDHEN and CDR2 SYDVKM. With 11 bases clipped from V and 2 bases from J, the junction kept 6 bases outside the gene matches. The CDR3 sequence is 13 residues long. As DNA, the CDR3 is TGTGCCGTCCGACAGGGTGGCAATCAGCCCCAGCATTTT. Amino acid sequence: CAVRQGGNQPQHF.

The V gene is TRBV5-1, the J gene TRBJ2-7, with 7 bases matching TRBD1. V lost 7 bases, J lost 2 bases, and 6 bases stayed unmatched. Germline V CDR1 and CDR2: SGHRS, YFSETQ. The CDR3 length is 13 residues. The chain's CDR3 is CASATGAAYEQYF. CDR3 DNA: TGCGCCAGCGCAACAGGGGCCGCCTACGAGCAGTACTTC.

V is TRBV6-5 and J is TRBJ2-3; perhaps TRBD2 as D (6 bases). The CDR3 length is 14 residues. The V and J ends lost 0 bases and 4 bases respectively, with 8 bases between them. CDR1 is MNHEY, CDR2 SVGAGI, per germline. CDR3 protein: CASSYSGSPDTQYF. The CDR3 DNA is TGTGCCAGCAGTTACTCCGGGAGCCCAGATACGCAGTATTTT.

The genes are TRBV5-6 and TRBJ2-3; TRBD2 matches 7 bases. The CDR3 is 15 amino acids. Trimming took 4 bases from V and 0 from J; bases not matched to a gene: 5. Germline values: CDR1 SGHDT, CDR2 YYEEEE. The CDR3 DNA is TGTGCCAGCAGCCTGAGAGCGGGGAGCACAGATACGCAGTATTTT. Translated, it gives CASSLRAGSTDTQYF.

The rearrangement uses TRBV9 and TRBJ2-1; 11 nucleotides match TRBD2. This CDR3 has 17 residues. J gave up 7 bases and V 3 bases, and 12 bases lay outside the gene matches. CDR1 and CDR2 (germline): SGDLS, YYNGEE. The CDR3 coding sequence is TGTGCCAGCAGCGACGATAGCGGGAGGGCTGGGTGGAATGAGCAGTTCTTC. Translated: CASSDDSGRAGWNEQFF.

CDR3 region: CASSLSRTGVYEQYF. In DNA, the CDR3 is TGTGCCAGCAGTTTATCCCGGACAGGGGTTTACGAGCAGTACTTC. The chain is built from TRBV27 and TRBJ2-7, with 9 bases fitting TRBD1. The CDR3 covers 15 residues. Trimming at V came to 0 bases and at J to 4 bases, leaving 4 bases not matched to a gene. Germline lookup yields CDR1 MNHEY and CDR2 SMNVEV (reference sequence).

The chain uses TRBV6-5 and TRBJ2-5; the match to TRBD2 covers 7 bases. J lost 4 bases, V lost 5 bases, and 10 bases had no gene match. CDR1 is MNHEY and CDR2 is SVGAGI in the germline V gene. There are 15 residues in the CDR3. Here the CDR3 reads CASSRPWGGLETQYF. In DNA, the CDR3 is TGTGCCAGCAGTCGCCCCTGGGGGGGGTTAGAGACCCAGTACTTC.

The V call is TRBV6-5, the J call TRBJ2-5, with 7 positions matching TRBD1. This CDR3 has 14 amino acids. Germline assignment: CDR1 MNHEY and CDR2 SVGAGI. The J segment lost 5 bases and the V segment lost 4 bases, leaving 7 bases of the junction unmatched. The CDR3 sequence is CASSSRQGGETQYF. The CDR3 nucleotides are TGTGCCAGCAGTTCTAGACAGGGCGGGGAGACCCAGTACTTC.